This T cell receptor (beta chain) was recorded in a study of shared T cell receptors in the human thymus. TCRdb's table, derived via immunoSEQ multiplex PCR, lists solely in-frame clones and lacks some. The sample includes hundreds of thousands of clones, 70% to 90% seen only once; the top ten take 0.0095% to 0.013%. Germline lookup yields CDR1 SGHDN and CDR2 FVKESK. With 1 base removed from V and 0 bases from J, the gap between germline ends came to 10 bases. The CDR3 spans 15 residues. These data also formed part of another study, on human thymus T cells. That paper notes: Resections removed during corrective heart surgery provided the thymus tissue used. A high degree of thymic repertoire overlap among unrelated individuals was reported in related research.

The sample comprised thymocytes. The TCR comes from a boy under two years old with a congenital heart defect. This chain connects TRBV14 to TRBJ2-7; D remains unclear. In DNA, the CDR3 is TGTGCCAGCAGCCAAGGAAAGAAGAGCTCCTACGAGCAGTACTTC. This sequence encodes CASSQGKKSSYEQYF.